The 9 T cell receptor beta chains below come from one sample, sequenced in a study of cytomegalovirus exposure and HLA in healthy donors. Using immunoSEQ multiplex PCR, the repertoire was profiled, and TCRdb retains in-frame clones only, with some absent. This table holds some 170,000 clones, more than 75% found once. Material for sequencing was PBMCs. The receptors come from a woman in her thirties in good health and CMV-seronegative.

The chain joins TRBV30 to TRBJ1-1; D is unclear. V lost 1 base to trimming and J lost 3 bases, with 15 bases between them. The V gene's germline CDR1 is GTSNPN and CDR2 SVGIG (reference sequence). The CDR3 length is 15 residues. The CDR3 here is CAWSGHRFPDTEAFF. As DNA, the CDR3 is TGTGCCTGGAGTGGCCATCGGTTTCCGGACACTGAAGCTTTCTTT. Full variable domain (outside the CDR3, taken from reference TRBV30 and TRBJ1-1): SQTIHQWPATLVQPVGSPLSLECTVEGTSNPNLYWYRQAAGRGLQLLFYSVGIGQISSEVPQNLSASRPQDRQFILSSKKLLLSDSGFYLCAWSGHRFPDTEAFFGQGTRLTVV.

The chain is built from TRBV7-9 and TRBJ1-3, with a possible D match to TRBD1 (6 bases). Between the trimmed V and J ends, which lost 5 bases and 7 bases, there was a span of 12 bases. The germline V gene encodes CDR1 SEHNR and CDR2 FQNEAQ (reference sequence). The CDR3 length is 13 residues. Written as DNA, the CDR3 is TGTGCCAGCAGCGAGGGGGTTGGGAACACCATATATTTT. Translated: CASSEGVGNTIYF.

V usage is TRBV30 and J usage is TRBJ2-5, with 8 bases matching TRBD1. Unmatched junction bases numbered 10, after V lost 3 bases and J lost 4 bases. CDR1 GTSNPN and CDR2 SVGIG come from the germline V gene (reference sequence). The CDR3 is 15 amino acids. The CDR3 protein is CAWSLRQGKGETQYF. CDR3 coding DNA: TGTGCCTGGAGCCTCCGACAGGGGAAAGGAGAGACCCAGTACTTC. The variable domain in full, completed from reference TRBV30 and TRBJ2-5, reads SQTIHQWPATLVQPVGSPLSLECTVEGTSNPNLYWYRQAAGRGLQLLFYSVGIGQISSEVPQNLSASRPQDRQFILSSKKLLLSDSGFYLCAWSLRQGKGETQYFGPGTRLLVL.

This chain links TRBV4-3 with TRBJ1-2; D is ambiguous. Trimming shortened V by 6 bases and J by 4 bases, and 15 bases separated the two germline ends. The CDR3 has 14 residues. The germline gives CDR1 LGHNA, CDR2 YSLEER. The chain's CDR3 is CASSERNSIYGYTF. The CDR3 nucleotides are TGCGCCAGCAGTGAAAGAAACAGTATCTATGGCTACACCTTC.

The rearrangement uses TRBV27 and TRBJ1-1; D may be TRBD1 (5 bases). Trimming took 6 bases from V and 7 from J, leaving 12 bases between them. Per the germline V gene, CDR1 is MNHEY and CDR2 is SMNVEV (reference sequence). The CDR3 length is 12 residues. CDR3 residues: CASSGTSLEAFF. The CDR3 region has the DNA TGTGCCAGCAGCGGGACTAGCCTTGAAGCTTTCTTT.

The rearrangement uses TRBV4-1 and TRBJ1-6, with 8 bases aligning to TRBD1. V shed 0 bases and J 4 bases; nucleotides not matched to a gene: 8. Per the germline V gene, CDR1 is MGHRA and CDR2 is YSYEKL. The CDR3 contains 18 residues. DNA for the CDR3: TGCGCCAGCAGCCAAGATCGTACCGGGACAGGTTATAATTCACCCCTCCACTTT. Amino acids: CASSQDRTGTGYNSPLHF.

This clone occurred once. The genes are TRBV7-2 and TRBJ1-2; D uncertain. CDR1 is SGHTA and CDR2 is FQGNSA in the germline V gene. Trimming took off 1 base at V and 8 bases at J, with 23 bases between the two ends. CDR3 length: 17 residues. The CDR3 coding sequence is TGTGCCAGCAGCTTAGACTTTTGTGAGGTTAGCGGGGAGGGCTACACCTTC. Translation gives CASSLDFCEVSGEGYTF.

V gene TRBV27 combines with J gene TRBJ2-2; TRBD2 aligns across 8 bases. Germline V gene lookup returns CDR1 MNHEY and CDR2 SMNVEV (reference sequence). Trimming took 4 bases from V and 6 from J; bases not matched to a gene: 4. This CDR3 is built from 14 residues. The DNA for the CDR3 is TGTGCCAGCAGTTGGGGCGGGGGGCCCGGGGAGCTGTTTTTT. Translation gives CASSWGGGPGELFF.

The DNA of the CDR3 is TGCGCCAGCAGCACCCGACAGGGTAGCACTGAAGCTTTCTTT. Translated, it gives CASSTRQGSTEAFF. The V gene is TRBV4-1, the J gene TRBJ1-1; 7 bases match TRBD1. CDR1 and CDR2 (germline): MGHRA, YSYEKL. The CDR3 is 14 amino acids. With 5 bases clipped from V and 4 bases from J, the junction kept 7 bases outside the gene matches.